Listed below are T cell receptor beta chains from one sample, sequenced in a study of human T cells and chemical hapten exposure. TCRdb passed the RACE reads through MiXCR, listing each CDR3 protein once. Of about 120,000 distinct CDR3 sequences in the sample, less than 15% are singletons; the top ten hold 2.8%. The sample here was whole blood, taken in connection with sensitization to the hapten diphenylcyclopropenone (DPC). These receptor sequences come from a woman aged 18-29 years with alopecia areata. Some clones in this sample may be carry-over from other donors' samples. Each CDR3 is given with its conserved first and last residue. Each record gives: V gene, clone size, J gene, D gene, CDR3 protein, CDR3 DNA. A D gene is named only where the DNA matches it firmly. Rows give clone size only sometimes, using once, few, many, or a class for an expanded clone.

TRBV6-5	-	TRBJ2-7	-	CASSYQRASEQYF	TGTGCCAGCAGTTACCAGAGAGCCAGCGAGCAGTACTTC
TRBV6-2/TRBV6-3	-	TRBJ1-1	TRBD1	CASSYKTGTGDTEAFF	TGTGCCAGCAGTTACAAAACCGGGACAGGGGACACTGAAGCTTTCTTT
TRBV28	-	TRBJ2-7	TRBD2	CASSSPGGDSYEQYF	TGTGCCAGCAGCTCCCCCGGGGGGGACTCCTACGAGCAGTACTTC
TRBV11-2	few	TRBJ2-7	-	CASSPQGFEQYF	TGTGCCAGCAGCCCACAGGGATTCGAGCAGTACTTC
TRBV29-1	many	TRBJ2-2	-	CSALGVNTGELFF	TGCAGCGCCCTAGGGGTCAACACCGGGGAGCTGTTTTTT
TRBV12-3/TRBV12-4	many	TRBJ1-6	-	CASTLRGPGSYNSPLHF	TGTGCCAGCACCCTCAGGGGTCCCGGGTCCTATAATTCACCCCTCCACTTT
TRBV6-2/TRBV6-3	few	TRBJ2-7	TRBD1	CASSYPDRMSEQYF	TGTGCCAGCAGTTACCCGGACAGGATGAGCGAGCAGTACTTC
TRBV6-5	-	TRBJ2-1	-	CASWRGRYYNEQFF	TGTGCCAGCTGGAGGGGCAGGTACTACAATGAGCAGTTCTTC
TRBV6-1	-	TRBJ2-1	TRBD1	CASSENSGTGVGGYNEQFF	TGTGCCAGCAGTGAAAATTCCGGGACAGGGGTAGGAGGATACAATGAGCAGTTCTTC
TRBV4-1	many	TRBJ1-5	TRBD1	CASSLAGTDDQPQHF	TGCGCCAGCAGCCTTGCCGGGACAGACGATCAGCCCCAGCATTTT
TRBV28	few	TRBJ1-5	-	CASTPQVSNQPQHF	TGTGCCAGCACCCCACAGGTTAGCAATCAGCCCCAGCATTTT
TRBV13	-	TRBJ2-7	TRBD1	CASSLGQGAFTPYEQYF	TGTGCCAGCAGCTTAGGACAGGGGGCTTTCACTCCCTACGAGCAGTACTTC
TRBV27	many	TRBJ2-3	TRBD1	CASSFTPQGADTQYF	TGTGCCAGCAGTTTTACCCCTCAGGGGGCGGATACGCAGTATTTT
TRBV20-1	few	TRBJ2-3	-	CSARALPWETSTDTQYF	TGCAGTGCTAGAGCATTGCCATGGGAGACTAGCACAGATACGCAGTATTTT
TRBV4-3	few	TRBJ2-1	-	CASSREGPYNEQFF	TGCGCCAGCAGCAGAGAAGGGCCCTACAATGAGCAGTTCTTC
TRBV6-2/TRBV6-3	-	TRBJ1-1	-	CATEGQANTEAFF	TGTGCCACCGAGGGACAAGCGAACACTGAAGCTTTCTTT
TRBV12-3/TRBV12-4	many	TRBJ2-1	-	CASSPGPSYNEQFF	TGTGCCAGCAGTCCCGGGCCCTCCTACAATGAGCAGTTCTTC
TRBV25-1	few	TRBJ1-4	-	CASSDRGSLGEKLFF	TGTGCCAGCAGTGATCGGGGGAGTTTGGGAGAAAAACTGTTTTTT
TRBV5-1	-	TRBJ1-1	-	CASSFNNGNEAFF	TGCGCCAGCAGCTTTAATAATGGAAATGAAGCTTTCTTT
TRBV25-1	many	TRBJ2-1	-	CASGVSGTGGYNEQFF	TGTGCCAGCGGAGTTTCTGGGACGGGCGGTTACAATGAGCAGTTCTTC
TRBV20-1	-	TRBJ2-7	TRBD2	CSARDASGGAYEQYF	TGCAGTGCTAGAGATGCTAGCGGGGGGGCCTACGAGCAGTACTTC
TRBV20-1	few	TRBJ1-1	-	CSARDKEGSEAFF	TGCAGTGCTAGAGATAAGGAAGGGAGTGAAGCTTTCTTT
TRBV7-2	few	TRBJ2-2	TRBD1	CASSLADRVAGGELFF	TGTGCCAGCAGCCTCGCCGACAGGGTGGCGGGCGGGGAGCTGTTTTTT
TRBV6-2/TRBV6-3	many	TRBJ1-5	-	CASKVGRDNQPQHF	TGTGCCAGCAAAGTGGGCAGGGACAATCAGCCCCAGCATTTT
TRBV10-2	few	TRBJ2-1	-	CASSELTSSYNEQFF	TGCGCCAGCAGTGAGTTGACTAGTTCCTACAATGAGCAGTTCTTC
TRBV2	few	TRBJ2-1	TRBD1	CASSDRGGTGDNEQFF	TGTGCCAGCAGTGATCGGGGCGGGACAGGGGACAATGAGCAGTTCTTC
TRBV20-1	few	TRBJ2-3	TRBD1	CSRRGRGTDTQYF	TGCAGCCGCAGGGGGCGCGGCACAGATACGCAGTATTTT
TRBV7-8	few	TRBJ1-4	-	CASRTTDGEKLFF	TGTGCCAGCAGAACCACGGACGGGGAAAAACTGTTTTTT
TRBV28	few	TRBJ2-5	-	CASSQGFNQETQYF	TGTGCCAGCAGCCAGGGGTTTAACCAAGAGACCCAGTACTTC
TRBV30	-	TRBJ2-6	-	CAWAPDSPFSGANVLTF	TGTGCCTGGGCCCCGGACAGCCCTTTCTCTGGGGCCAACGTCCTGACTTTC